Below are 10 T cell receptor beta chains sequenced from a single sample in a study of identical twins. MiXCR, run by TCRdb on the 5' RACE reads, gives a single entry per CDR3 protein. Here the sample spans about 690,000 distinct CDR3 sequences, 5.5% to 6.5% being singletons. Sequenced input: naive T cells sorted from blood. These TCRs come from a man in his late teens or twenties in good health.

This clonotype was seen only once. The chain carries TRBV28 and TRBJ1-6, with 8 nucleotides matching TRBD1. Germline CDR1 reads MDHEN; CDR2 reads SYDVKM. After removal of 3 bases from V and 10 bases from J, the junction contained 8 bases not matched to a gene. This CDR3 is built from 15 residues. CDR3 bases: TGTGCCAGCAGTTTTCAGACAGGGGATAGCTCACCCCTCCACTTT. Amino acid sequence: CASSFQTGDSSPLHF.

The genes are TRBV6-5 and TRBJ1-2, with D possibly TRBD1 on 5 matching bases. CDR1 MNHEY and CDR2 SVGAGI come from the germline V gene. V gave up 0 bases and J gave up 2 bases, with 13 bases separating them. The CDR3 runs to 16 residues. The chain's CDR3 is CASSYSVPGRNYGYTF. CDR3 sequence (DNA): TGTGCCAGCAGTTACTCGGTTCCAGGGCGGAACTATGGCTACACCTTC.

This clonotype was detected ten times or more. The J gene is TRBJ2-3, the V gene TRBV6-1, with 10 bases identical to TRBD2. There are 17 residues in the CDR3. Germline V lookup: CDR1 MNHNS, CDR2 SASEGT. After removal of 5 bases from V and 4 bases from J, the junction contained 12 bases not matched to a gene. DNA of the CDR3: TGTGCCAGCAGTCGTAATCAAGGACTAGCGGTATCAGATACGCAGTATTTT. The encoded protein is CASSRNQGLAVSDTQYF.

This clonotype turned up a few times. This rearrangement joins TRBV3-1 to TRBJ2-3, with TRBD2 matching 10 bases. The trim removed 6 bases at V and 4 bases at J, leaving 13 bases unmatched. Looked up from germline, CDR1 is LGHDT and CDR2 is YNNKEL (reference sequence). This CDR3 has 17 amino acids. The chain's CDR3 is CASSHGRLAGVSDTQYF. CDR3 nucleotides: TGTGCCAGCAGTCACGGCCGGCTAGCGGGAGTATCAGATACGCAGTATTTT.

The chain couples TRBV12-5 to TRBJ1-2; D might be TRBD1 (6 bases). Germline loops: CDR1 LGHNT, CDR2 FRNRAP. Trimming removed 0 bases from V and 8 bases from J, with 10 bases in between. This CDR3 contains 13 residues. As DNA, the CDR3 is TGTGCTAGTGGTTTGGTAAAAGGGGGAGGCTACACCTTC. Translating gives CASGLVKGGGYTF.

Many counts were recorded for this clonotype. The J gene is TRBJ1-1, the V gene TRBV6-1; 7 nucleotides line up with TRBD1. The germline gives CDR1 MNHNS, CDR2 SASEGT. This CDR3 is 14 amino acids long. The J segment lost 2 bases and the V segment lost 7 bases, leaving 7 bases of the junction unmatched. The CDR3 sequence is CASKAGTANTEAFF. The CDR3 nucleotides read TGTGCCAGCAAAGCCGGGACAGCTAACACTGAAGCTTTCTTT.

The chain employs TRBV9 and TRBJ1-1; D ambiguous. The CDR3 totals 16 residues. Deletions cut 3 bases from V and 0 bases from J, with 15 bases between. Germline loops: CDR1 SGDLS, CDR2 YYNGEE. In nucleotides, the CDR3 is TGTGCCAGCAGCGCCTTACTGAGCTACATGAACACTGAAGCTTTCTTT. As protein: CASSALLSYMNTEAFF.

On this clonotype: A read error is likely, as this CDR3 ends without the conserved phenylalanine or tryptophan. The chain links TRBV5-1 to TRBJ2-7; 11 bases match TRBD2. The V gene's germline CDR1 is SGHRS and CDR2 YFSETQ. The CDR3 has 14 amino acids. Losses at the gene ends were 0 bases for V and 6 bases for J; bases not matched to a gene: 2. CDR3 DNA sequence: TGCGCCAGCAGCTTGGTAGCGGGAGGGGCCGAGCAGTACGCC. Translated, it gives CASSLVAGGAEQYA.

This clonotype was counted only a few times. The genes are TRBV12-5 and TRBJ2-1, with 14 positions matching TRBD2. In germline, CDR1 is LGHNT, CDR2 FRNRAP. The CDR3 spans 18 residues. V dropped 7 bases and J dropped 5; count of bases not matched to a gene: 13. This CDR3 reads CASDIPGLAGERNNEQFF. The CDR3 region has the DNA TGTGCTAGTGATATCCCGGGACTAGCGGGAGAAAGGAACAATGAGCAGTTCTTC.

The chain combines TRBV29-1 with TRBJ2-2, with TRBD2 as a possible D gene (5 bases). Per germline, CDR1 SQVTM and CDR2 ANQGSEA. The CDR3 contains 13 residues. V lost 5 bases to trimming and J lost 1 base, with 8 bases between them. DNA of the CDR3: TGCAGCGTTAGCGGAATGAACACCGGGGAGCTGTTTTTT. It specifies CSVSGMNTGELFF.